Listed here are 14 T cell receptor beta chains from one sample, sequenced in a study of T cell changes during pregnancy in multiple sclerosis. Generated by immunoSEQ multiplex PCR, the TCRdb table keeps only in-frame clones and is missing some. In the table there are around 15,000 clones, approximately 95% of which are singletons. Sample: peripheral blood, taken in the second trimester of pregnancy. The receptors were sampled from a female donor in good health, enrolled as a control in a pregnancy study.

The chain recombines TRBV6-5 with TRBJ1-5; 10 positions match TRBD1. Germline V lookup: CDR1 MNHEY, CDR2 SVGAGI. The CDR3 is made up of 14 amino acids. V shed 5 bases and J 2 bases; nucleotides not matched to a gene: 0. The CDR3 loop reads CASSGTGGNQPQHF. CDR3 nucleotides: TGTGCCAGCAGTGGGACAGGGGGCAATCAGCCCCAGCATTTT.

The CDR3 is CAWRGLSGANVLTF. CDR3 bases: TGTGCCTGGAGGGGGCTCTCTGGGGCCAACGTCCTGACTTTC. The V and J genes are TRBV30 and TRBJ2-6, with a possible D match to TRBD1 (5 bases). CDR3 size: 14 residues. Looked up from germline, CDR1 is GTSNPN and CDR2 is SVGIG (reference sequence). Trimming removed 3 bases at V and 0 bases at J, with 6 bases between.

The chain recombines TRBV10-3 with TRBJ2-3; 7 nucleotides agree with TRBD1. The germline V gene encodes CDR1 ENHRY and CDR2 SYGVKD. This CDR3 has 13 residues. The J segment lost 1 base and the V segment lost 5 bases, leaving 0 bases of the junction unmatched. The DNA for the CDR3 is TGTGCCATCAGTCAGGGGGGCACAGATACGCAGTATTTT. Its translation is CAISQGGTDTQYF.

The gene calls are TRBV11-2 and TRBJ1-5, with 7 bases matching TRBD1. The CDR3 has 14 amino acids. From germline, CDR1 is SGHAT and CDR2 FQNNGV. With V trimmed by 1 base and J by 4 bases, 1 base remained unmatched. The DNA of the CDR3 is TGTGCCAGCAGCTTAGGACAGGGAAATCAGCCCCAGCATTTT. It codes for CASSLGQGNQPQHF.

The V call is TRBV11-2, the J call TRBJ2-5, with D unresolved. This CDR3 spans 14 amino acids. Trimming removed 4 bases from V and 3 bases from J, with 12 bases in between. The germline CDR1 and CDR2 sequences are SGHAT and FQNNGV. CDR3 sequence (DNA): TGTGCCAGCAGCTCCCGTCGAGCCGAAGAGACCCAGTACTTC. It is translated as CASSSRRAEETQYF.

The chain employs TRBV28 and TRBJ2-1; 11 bases map to TRBD2. The trim removed 6 bases at V and 4 bases at J, leaving 8 bases unmatched. The V gene's germline CDR1 is MDHEN and CDR2 SYDVKM. CDR3 length equals 16 residues. CDR3 in amino acids: CASSLPGLAVYNEQFF. The CDR3 region has the DNA TGTGCCAGCAGCTTGCCGGGACTAGCGGTTTACAATGAGCAGTTCTTC.

In DNA, the CDR3 is TGTGCCAGCAGTGAGACTAGCGGGAAGGGGAATGAGCAGTTCTTC. It specifies CASSETSGKGNEQFF. This chain links TRBV28 with TRBJ2-1, with 11 bases fitting TRBD2. The V segment lost 5 bases and the J segment 7 bases; nucleotides outside the gene matches: 7. The CDR3 runs 15 residues. Germline V lookup: CDR1 MDHEN, CDR2 SYDVKM.

Concerning this clone itself: One end of the junction is discordant with germline, which a read error may explain. This sequence joins TRBV5-5 and TRBJ1-6, with D possibly matching TRBD1 (6 bases). The CDR3 spans 15 residues. From germline, CDR1 is SGHKS and CDR2 YYEKEE (reference sequence). CDR3 sequence (DNA): TGTGCCAGCAGCTCCGGGACACCTTATAATTCACCCCCCCACTTT. It yields the protein CASSSGTPYNSPPHF.

The rearrangement links TRBV7-2 to TRBJ2-2; no firm D call. CDR3 length: 17 residues. V lost 1 base to trimming and J lost 2 bases, with 14 bases between them. Germline-derived CDR1 and CDR2 are SGHTA and FQGNSA. CDR3 loop: CASSLVVERINTGELFF. CDR3 DNA sequence: TGTGCCAGCAGCTTAGTGGTGGAGAGAATCAACACCGGGGAGCTGTTTTTT.

The rearrangement uses TRBV6-5 and TRBJ2-1; no clear D gene. This CDR3 has 15 amino acids. Germline loops: CDR1 MNHEY, CDR2 SVGAGI. Between the trimmed V and J ends, which lost 6 bases and 0 bases, there was a span of 12 bases. CDR3 loop: CASSPGSLSYNEQFF. In DNA, the CDR3 is TGTGCCAGCAGCCCAGGTTCTCTCTCCTACAATGAGCAGTTCTTC.

The J gene is TRBJ2-1, the V gene TRBV4-3; TRBD1 matches at 8 bases. The CDR3 runs to 16 residues. The junction had 6 bases not matched to a gene; V was cut back by 4 bases and J by 1 base. Germline V lookup: CDR1 LGHNA, CDR2 YSLEER. This CDR3 reads CASSRTTGGSYNEQFF. Here the CDR3 DNA reads TGCGCCAGCAGCCGCACCACAGGGGGGTCCTACAATGAGCAGTTCTTC.

This sequence joins TRBV18 and TRBJ1-2; TRBD1 matches at 7 bases. CDR1 and CDR2 from the germline V gene are KGHSH and LQKENI. The V gene end was trimmed by 2 bases and the J gene end by 3 bases; junction bases not matched to a gene: 0. The CDR3 runs to 13 residues. CDR3 loop: CASSPGQDYGYTF. The CDR3 nucleotides read TGTGCCAGCTCACCAGGACAGGACTATGGCTACACCTTC.

The chain is built from TRBV6-5 and TRBJ2-1; 7 positions agree with TRBD2. The CDR3 spans 15 residues. The V gene end was trimmed by 4 bases and the J gene end by 0 bases; junction bases not matched to a gene: 3. CDR1 MNHEY and CDR2 SVGAGI come from the germline V gene. The CDR3 sequence is CASSFGGSSYNEQFF. For the CDR3, the DNA is TGTGCCAGCAGTTTCGGGGGGAGCTCCTACAATGAGCAGTTCTTC.

This clone was recorded only once. The rearrangement links TRBV27 to TRBJ2-7; D may be TRBD2 (5 bases). The CDR3 covers 14 residues. Germline V gene sequence: CDR1 MNHEY, CDR2 SMNVEV (reference sequence). Trimming stripped 0 bases from V and 5 bases from J, with 11 bases between. The CDR3 spells CASSLSRGSHEQYF. The CDR3 coding sequence is TGTGCCAGCAGTTTATCGCGAGGGTCCCACGAGCAGTACTTC.